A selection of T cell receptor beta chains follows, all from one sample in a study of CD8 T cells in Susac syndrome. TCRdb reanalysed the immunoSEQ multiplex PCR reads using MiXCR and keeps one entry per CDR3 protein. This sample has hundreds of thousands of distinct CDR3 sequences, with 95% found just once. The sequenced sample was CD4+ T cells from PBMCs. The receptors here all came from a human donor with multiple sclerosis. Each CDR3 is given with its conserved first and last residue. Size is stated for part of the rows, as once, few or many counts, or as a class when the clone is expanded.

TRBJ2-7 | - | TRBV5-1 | CASSTTSGFLYEQYF
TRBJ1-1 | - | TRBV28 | CASSTRQKEAFF
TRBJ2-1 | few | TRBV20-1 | CSARRTGEQFF
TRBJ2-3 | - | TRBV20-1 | CSARDVSMGTDTQYF
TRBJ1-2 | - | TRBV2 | CASRPGQTYGYTF
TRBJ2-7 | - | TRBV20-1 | CSASRGYEQYF
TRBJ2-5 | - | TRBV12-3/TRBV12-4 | CASSSTALVTQYF
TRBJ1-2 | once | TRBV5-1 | CASSLAGGPGYGYTF
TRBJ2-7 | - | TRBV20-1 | CSAGPTAGYEQYF
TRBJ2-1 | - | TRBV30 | CAWSVRRNDAEFF
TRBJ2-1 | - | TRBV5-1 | CASSFIPSEQFF
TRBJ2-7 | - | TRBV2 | CASSEATGGPYEQYF
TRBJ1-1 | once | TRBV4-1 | CASSQDPGGLMAFF
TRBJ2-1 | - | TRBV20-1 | CSATPGVNEQFF
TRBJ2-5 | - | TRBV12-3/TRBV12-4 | CASSSQGAEGGRETQYF
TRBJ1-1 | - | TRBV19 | CASSIALNRFGRPRFF
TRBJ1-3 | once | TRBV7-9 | CASSSREGSENTIYF
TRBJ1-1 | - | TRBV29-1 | CSVVRGGARAFF
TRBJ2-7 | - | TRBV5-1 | CASSFGGGSSYEQYF
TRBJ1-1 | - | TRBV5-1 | CASSFPGETEAFF
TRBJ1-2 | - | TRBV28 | CASSVQYSAGYTF
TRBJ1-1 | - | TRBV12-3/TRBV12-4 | CASTLYEGAGSEAFF
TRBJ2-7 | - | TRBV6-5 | CASSYPGRPGEQYF
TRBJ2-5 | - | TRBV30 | CAWSEGATQYF
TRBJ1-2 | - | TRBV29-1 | CSVAKTGGYGYTF
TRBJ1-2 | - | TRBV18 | CASSPLDYGYTF
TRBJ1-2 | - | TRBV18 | CASSPTPEGNYGYTF
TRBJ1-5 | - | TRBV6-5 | CASSTARQEGQPQHF
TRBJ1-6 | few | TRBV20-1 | CSARQLSSYNSPLHF
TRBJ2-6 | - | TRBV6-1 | CASLAPGANVLTF
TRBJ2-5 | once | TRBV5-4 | CASSLGMDGEETQYF
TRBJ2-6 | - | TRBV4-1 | CASSQAKASGANVLTF
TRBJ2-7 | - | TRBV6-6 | CASSQDRARDEQYF
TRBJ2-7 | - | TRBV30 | CAWRVGTLYEQYF
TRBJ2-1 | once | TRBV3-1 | CASSQDVGGSPYNEQFF
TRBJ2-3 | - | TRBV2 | CASSEMDSTDTQYF
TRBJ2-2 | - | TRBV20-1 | CSARRDNTGELFF
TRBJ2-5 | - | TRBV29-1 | CSVDPLLQETQYF
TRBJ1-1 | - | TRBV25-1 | CASSESGFPEAFF
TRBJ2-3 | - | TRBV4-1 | CASSQAPLRGGPDTQYF
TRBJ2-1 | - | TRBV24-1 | CATSAGDSYNEQFF
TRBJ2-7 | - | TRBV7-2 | CASSASGRGHEQYF
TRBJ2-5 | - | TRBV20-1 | CSAPTRLEQETQYF
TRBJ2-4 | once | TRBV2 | CASSKVRLADPIQYF
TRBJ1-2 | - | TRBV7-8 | CASSSQGDGYTF
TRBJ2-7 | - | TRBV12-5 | CASGLVPVLRDRILYYEQYF
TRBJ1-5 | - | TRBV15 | CATSRDPWTPNQPQHF
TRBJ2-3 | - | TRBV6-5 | CASSYSSILRGQDTQYF
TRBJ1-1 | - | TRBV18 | CASSQGPLNTEAFF
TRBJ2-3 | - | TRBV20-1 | CSASASGFTDTQYF
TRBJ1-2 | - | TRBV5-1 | CASAAGRHAPSGYTF
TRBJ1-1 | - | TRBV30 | CAWNLEGNTEAFF
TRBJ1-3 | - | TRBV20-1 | CSAIGAGNTIYF
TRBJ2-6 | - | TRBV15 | CATSRAPGYGANVLTF
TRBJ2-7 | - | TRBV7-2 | CASRIWRASSYEQYF
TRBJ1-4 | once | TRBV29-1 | CSVDPGTGPNEKLFF
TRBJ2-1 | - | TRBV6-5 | CASSYGRGPGGSSNEQFF
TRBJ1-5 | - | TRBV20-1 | CSARDRGQPQHF
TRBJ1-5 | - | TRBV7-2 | CASSFVELGQPQHF
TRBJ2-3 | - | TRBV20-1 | CSASGLAQMASTDTQYF